The 13 T cell receptor beta chains listed next were all sequenced from one sample in a study of molecular identifiers for immune sequencing clone quantification. TCRdb itself ran the PCR reads through MiXCR, one entry per CDR3 protein. This repertoire shows around 460,000 distinct CDR3 sequences, over 20% found once; its top ten account for roughly 0.81%. Sequencing input: naive CD8+ T cells from blood, with Jurkat cell RNA spiked in. Subset indicated: FACS-sorted CD8+CD4-CCR7+CD45RA+ naive T cells. Source of these receptors: a human donor in good health. Some libraries in this study had Jurkat cell RNA spiked in.

With respect to this clonotype: At one of its ends the junction is not consistent with the germline gene, which may arise from a read error. This sequence joins TRBV4-1 and TRBJ1-1, with TRBD1 as a possible D gene (5 bases). Germline V gene lookup returns CDR1 MGHRA and CDR2 YSYEKL. The length of the CDR3 is 15 residues. CDR3 region: CANSQDGSGGTEAFF. DNA for the CDR3: TGCGCCAACAGCCAAGACGGTTCTGGGGGCACTGAAGCTTTCTTT.

J is TRBJ2-7 and V is TRBV4-2, with 11 bases lining up with TRBD1. The germline V gene has CDR1 LGHNA and CDR2 YNFKEQ. V shed 5 bases and J 7 bases; nucleotides not matched to a gene: 10. The CDR3 is 15 amino acids. In nucleotides, the CDR3 is TGTGCCAGCAGCTTTGGGACAGGGGGGAGGTTTGAGCAGTACTTC. The encoded protein is CASSFGTGGRFEQYF.

Written as DNA, the CDR3 is TGCAGTGCGGACAGGGGGCGAAGGTACAATGAGCAGTTCTTC. It is translated as CSADRGRRYNEQFF. This sequence joins TRBV20-1 and TRBJ2-1; 11 bases match TRBD1. Unmatched junction bases numbered 5, after V lost 6 bases and J lost 4 bases. CDR3 length equals 14 residues. Germline values: CDR1 DFQATT, CDR2 SNEGSKA (reference sequence).

CDR3 sequence (DNA): TGTGCCAGCAGTCCACCGATGCGGGAGACCTACGAGCAGTACTTC. Translated: CASSPPMRETYEQYF. V and J are TRBV27 and TRBJ2-7, with 7 bases identical to TRBD2. Trimming removed 5 bases from V and 2 bases from J; junction bases left unmatched: 9. The CDR3 runs 15 residues. Germline values: CDR1 MNHEY, CDR2 SMNVEV (reference sequence).

The chain links TRBV7-9 to TRBJ1-2; D is unclear. This CDR3 has 15 residues. Germline loops: CDR1 SEHNR, CDR2 FQNEAQ (reference sequence). Between the trimmed V and J ends, which lost 1 base and 0 bases, there was a span of 9 bases. The CDR3 DNA is TGTGCCAGCAGCTTAGTTCCCGAAGCTAACTATGGCTACACCTTC. This encodes CASSLVPEANYGYTF.

This clonotype was counted ten times or more. The chain carries TRBV7-9 and TRBJ1-2; 10 bases match TRBD1. Per the germline V gene, CDR1 is SEHNR and CDR2 is FQNEAQ (reference sequence). J lost 3 bases, V lost 5 bases, and 6 bases had no gene match. CDR3 size: 15 residues. Here the CDR3 reads CASSPGQGEYYGYTF. For the CDR3, the DNA is TGTGCCAGCAGCCCCGGACAGGGGGAGTACTATGGCTACACCTTC.

On this clonotype itself: One junction end does not reproduce the germline sequence, and a read error may be involved. The chain recombines TRBV30 with TRBJ2-1, with D perhaps matching TRBD2 (6 bases). The germline CDR1 and CDR2 sequences are GTSNPN and SVGIG (reference sequence). The CDR3 extends over 15 amino acids. The CDR3 is CAWSADYRPGNEQIF. Written as DNA, the CDR3 is TGTGCCTGGAGTGCGGACTACCGTCCTGGCAATGAGCAGATCTTC.

This clonotype turned up a few times. The V gene is TRBV9, the J gene TRBJ2-3; 10 nucleotides line up with TRBD2. Losses at the gene ends were 0 bases for V and 2 bases for J; bases not matched to a gene: 12. Germline V gives CDR1 SGDLS, CDR2 YYNGEE. CDR3 length: 19 amino acids. The CDR3 region is CASSVGGLAGAGLTDTQYF. CDR3 nucleotides: TGTGCCAGCAGCGTAGGGGGGCTAGCGGGGGCCGGACTCACAGATACGCAGTATTTT.

This clonotype occurred a few times. The V gene is TRBV4-1, the J gene TRBJ2-5; D is possibly TRBD1 or TRBD2 (5 bases each). Trimming took 3 bases from V and 4 from J, leaving 12 bases between them. This CDR3 contains 14 residues. CDR1 and CDR2 from the germline V gene are MGHRA and YSYEKL. Written as DNA, the CDR3 is TGCGCCAGCAGCCACCTTCGTGGGGGAGAGACCCAGTACTTC. It encodes CASSHLRGGETQYF.

A few counts support this clonotype. The chain employs TRBV7-6 and TRBJ2-7; tentative D call: TRBD2 (6 bases). V lost 5 bases and J lost 0, with 20 bases in between. Germline CDR1 SGHVS, CDR2 FNYEAQ. The CDR3 has 17 amino acids. The CDR3 region has the DNA TGTGCCAGCAGCCCTCCCGTGGGGAGGCCGAGCTCCTACGAGCAGTACTTC. It translates to CASSPPVGRPSSYEQYF.

This clonotype was found many times. This chain uses TRBV7-9 with TRBJ2-2, with D possibly TRBD1 on 6 matching bases. CDR1 is SEHNR and CDR2 is FQNEAQ in the germline V gene (reference sequence). The V end was cut by 5 bases, the J end by 6 bases, with 13 bases between. This CDR3 region has 14 residues. The DNA of the CDR3 is TGTGCCAGCAGCCCGGGACAACGCCCCGGGGAGCTGTTTTTT. Translated, it gives CASSPGQRPGELFF.

This chain joins TRBV2 and TRBJ2-7; D gene uncertain. The CDR3 totals 14 residues. CDR1 SNHLY and CDR2 FYNNEI come from the germline V gene. V was pared by 4 bases and J by 1 base, with 11 bases between. The CDR3 is CASSVLAESYEQYF. In DNA, the CDR3 is TGTGCCAGCAGTGTTTTGGCAGAATCCTACGAGCAGTACTTC.

J is TRBJ2-7 and V is TRBV5-1; TRBD2 agrees at 10 bases. V shed 5 bases and J 1 base; nucleotides not matched to a gene: 9. This CDR3 has 16 residues. CDR1 and CDR2 from the germline V gene are SGHRS and YFSETQ. CDR3 sequence (DNA): TGCGCCAGCAGTTGGCTAGCGGGAGAAAGGTCCTACGAGCAGTACTTC. It yields the protein CASSWLAGERSYEQYF.